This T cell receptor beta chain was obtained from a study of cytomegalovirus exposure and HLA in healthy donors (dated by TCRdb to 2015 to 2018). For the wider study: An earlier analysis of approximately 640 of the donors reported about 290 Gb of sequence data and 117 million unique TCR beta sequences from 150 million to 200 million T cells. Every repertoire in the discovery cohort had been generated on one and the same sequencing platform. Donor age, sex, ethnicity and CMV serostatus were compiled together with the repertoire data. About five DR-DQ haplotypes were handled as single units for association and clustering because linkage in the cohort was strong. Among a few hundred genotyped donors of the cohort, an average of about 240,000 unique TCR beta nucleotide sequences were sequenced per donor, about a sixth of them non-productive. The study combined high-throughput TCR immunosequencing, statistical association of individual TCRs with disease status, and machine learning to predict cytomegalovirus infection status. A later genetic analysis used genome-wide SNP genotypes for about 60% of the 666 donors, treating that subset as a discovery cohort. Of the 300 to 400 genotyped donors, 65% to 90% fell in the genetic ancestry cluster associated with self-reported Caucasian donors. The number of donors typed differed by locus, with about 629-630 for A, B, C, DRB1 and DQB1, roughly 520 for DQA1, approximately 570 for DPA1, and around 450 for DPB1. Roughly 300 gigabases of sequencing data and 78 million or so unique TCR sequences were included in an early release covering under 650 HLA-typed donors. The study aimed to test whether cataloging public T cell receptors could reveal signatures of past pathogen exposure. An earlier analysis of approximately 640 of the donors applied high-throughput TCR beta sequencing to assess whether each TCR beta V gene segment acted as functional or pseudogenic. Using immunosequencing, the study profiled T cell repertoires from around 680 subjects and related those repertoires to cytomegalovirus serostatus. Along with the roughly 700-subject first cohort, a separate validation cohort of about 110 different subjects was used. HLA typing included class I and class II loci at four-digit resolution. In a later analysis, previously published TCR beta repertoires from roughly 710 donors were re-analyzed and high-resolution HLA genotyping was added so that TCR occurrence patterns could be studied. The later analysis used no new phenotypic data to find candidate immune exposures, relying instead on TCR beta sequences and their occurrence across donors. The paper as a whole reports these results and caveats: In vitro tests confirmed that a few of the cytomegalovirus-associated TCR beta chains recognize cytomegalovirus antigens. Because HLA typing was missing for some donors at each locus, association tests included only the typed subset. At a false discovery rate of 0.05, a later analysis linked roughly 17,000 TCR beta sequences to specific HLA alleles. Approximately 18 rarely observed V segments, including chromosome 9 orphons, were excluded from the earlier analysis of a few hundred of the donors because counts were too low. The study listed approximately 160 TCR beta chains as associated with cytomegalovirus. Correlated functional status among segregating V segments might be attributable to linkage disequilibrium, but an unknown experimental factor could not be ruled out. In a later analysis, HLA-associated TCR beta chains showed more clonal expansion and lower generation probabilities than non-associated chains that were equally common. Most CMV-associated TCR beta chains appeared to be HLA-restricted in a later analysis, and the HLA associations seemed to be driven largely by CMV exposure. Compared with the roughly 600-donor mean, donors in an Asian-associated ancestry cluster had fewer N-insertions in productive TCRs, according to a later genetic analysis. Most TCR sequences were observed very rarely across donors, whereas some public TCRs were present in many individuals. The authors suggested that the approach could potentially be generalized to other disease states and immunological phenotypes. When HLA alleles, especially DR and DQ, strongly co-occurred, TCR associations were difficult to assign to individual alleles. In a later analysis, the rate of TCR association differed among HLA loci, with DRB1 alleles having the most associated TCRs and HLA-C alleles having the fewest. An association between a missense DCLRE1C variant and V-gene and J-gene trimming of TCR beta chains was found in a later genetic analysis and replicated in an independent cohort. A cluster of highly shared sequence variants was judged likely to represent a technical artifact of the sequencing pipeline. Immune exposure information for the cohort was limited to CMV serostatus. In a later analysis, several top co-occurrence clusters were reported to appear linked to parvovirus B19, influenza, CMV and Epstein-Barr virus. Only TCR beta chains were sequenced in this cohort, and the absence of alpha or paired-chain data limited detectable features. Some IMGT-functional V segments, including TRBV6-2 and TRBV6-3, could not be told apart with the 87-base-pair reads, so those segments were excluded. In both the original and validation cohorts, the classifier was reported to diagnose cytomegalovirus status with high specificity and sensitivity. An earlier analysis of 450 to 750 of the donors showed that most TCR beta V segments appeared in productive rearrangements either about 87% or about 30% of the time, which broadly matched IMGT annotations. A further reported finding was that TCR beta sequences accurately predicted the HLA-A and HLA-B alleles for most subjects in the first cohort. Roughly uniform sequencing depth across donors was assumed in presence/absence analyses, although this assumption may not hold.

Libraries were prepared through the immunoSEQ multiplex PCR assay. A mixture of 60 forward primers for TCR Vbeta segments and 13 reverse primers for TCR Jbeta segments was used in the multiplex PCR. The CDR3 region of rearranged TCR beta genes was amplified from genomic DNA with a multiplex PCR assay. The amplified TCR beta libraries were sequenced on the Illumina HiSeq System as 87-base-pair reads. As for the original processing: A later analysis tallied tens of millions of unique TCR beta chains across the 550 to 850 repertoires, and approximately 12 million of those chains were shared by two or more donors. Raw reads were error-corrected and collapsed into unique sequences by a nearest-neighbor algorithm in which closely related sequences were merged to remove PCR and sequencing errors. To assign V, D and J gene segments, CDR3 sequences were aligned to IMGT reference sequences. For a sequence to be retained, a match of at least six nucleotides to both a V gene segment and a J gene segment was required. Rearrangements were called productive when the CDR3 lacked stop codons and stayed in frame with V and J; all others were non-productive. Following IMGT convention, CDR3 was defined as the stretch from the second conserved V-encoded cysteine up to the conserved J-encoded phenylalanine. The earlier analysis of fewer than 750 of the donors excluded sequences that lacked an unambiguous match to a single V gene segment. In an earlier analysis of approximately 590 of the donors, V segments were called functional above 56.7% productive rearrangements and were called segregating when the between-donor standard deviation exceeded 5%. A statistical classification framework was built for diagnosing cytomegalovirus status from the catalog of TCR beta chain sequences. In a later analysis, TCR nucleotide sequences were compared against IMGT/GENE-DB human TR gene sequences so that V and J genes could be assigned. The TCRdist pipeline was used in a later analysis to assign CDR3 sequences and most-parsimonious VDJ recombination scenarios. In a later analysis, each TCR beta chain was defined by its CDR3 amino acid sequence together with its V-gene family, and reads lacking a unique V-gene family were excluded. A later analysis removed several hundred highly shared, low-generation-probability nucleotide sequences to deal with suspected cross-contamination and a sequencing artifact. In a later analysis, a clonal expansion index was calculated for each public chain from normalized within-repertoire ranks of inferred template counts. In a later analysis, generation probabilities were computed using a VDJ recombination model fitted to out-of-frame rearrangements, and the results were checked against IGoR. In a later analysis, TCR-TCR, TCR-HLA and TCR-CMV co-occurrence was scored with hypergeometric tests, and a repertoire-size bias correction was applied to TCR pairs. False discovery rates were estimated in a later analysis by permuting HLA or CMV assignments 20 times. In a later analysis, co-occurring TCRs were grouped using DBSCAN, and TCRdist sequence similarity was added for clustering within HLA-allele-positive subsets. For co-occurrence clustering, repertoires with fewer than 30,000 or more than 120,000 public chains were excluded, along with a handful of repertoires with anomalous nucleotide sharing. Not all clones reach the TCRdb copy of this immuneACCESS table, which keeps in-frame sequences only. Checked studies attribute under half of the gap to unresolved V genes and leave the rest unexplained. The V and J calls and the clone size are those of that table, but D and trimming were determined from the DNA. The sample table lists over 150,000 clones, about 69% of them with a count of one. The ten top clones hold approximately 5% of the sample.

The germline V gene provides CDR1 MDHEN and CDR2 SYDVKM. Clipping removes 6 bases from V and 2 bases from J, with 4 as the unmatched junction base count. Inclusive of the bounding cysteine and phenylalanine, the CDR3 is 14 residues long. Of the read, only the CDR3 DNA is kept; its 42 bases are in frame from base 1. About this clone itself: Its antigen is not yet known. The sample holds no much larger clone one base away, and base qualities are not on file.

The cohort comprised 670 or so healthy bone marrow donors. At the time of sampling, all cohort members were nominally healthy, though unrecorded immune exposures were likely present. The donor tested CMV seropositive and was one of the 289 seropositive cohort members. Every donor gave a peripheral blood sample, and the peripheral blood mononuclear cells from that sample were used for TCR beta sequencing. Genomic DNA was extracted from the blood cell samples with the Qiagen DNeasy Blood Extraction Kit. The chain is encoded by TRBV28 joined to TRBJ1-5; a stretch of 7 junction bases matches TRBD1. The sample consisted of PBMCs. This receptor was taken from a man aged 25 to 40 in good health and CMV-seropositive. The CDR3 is CASRTGQGNQPQHF. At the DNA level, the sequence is TGTGCCAGCAGGACAGGGCAAGGCAATCAGCCCCAGCATTTT.